This T cell receptor (beta chain) was recovered during a study of cytomegalovirus exposure and HLA in healthy donors. Study results and caveats: Productive status was seen about 90% or about 30% of the time for most TCR beta V segments in an earlier analysis.

The PCR contained 60 Vbeta and 13 Jbeta primers. TCRdb keeps only in-frame clones here, not all; method: immunoSEQ multiplex PCR. Here the sample spans approximately 150,000 clones, approximately 68% being singletons. Worth noting for this clone: No antigen is known for it.

The CDR3 covers 16 residues. Germline CDR1 MNHEY, CDR2 SMNVEV (reference sequence). V lost 2 bases to trimming and J lost 4 bases, with 18 bases between them. The chain couples TRBV27 to TRBJ2-7; the D gene is possibly TRBD1 (6 bases). The sequence came from a man between 35 and 55 years old in good health and CMV-seronegative. Sequencing input: PBMCs. CDR3 loop: CASSLGARGNLYEQYF. DNA of the CDR3: TGTGCCAGCAGTTTAGGGGCCAGGGGTAATCTATACGAGCAGTACTTC.